This TCR beta chain came from a study of CD8 T cells in Susac syndrome. The RNA, roughly 0.45 to 1 ug, was put through reverse transcription using random hexamers. In TCRdb, the immunoSEQ multiplex PCR reads were re-called with MiXCR into one record per CDR3 protein. Among hundreds of thousands of distinct CDR3 sequences listed, around 89% were seen once. The germline V gene has CDR1 LNHDA and CDR2 SQIVND (reference sequence). The CDR3 is made up of 15 amino acids. J was trimmed by 10 bases and V by 8 bases; bases with no gene match: 16. This sequence originates from a human donor with multiple sclerosis. The sample was CD8+ T cells from PBMCs. V and J are TRBV19 and TRBJ2-1; 8 nucleotides align to TRBD2. The chain's CDR3 is CASAPSGFSSGEQFF. CDR3 sequence (DNA): TGTGCCAGTGCCCCTAGCGGGTTCTCCAGCGGGGAGCAGTTCTTC.